Shown below are 32 T cell receptor beta chains from a single sample sequenced in a study of CD8+ T cells in alopecia areata listed by TCRdb under 2018. Libraries were made using the immunoSEQ multiplex PCR assay. RNA was extracted from all samples and reverse transcribed into cDNA as template for TCR sequencing. The immuneACCESS repertoire file appears here via TCRdb, limited to in-frame rearrangements. These files lack a portion of the clones; in checked studies, under half of the deficit traces to unresolved V genes, and the cause of the others is not known. Recorded for this sample are under 200,000 clones; 65% of them occurred a single time. The ten largest account for 0.75% to 0.95% of the sample. The sample's time point label, decoded: 4 weeks on oral tofacitinib. In the paper's terms, the treatment or condition label means: oral pan-JAK inhibitor, 5-10 mg twice daily. Source: CD4+ T cells sorted from blood, taken at week 4, from a patient treated with tofacitinib. The origin of the receptors is a human donor with alopecia areata.

This clone was observed a single time. V and J are TRBV6-5 and TRBJ1-2; D possibly corresponds to TRBD1 (5 bases). Trimming took off 6 bases at V and 8 bases at J, with 16 bases between the two ends. The CDR3 has 13 amino acids. Germline V gene lookup returns CDR1 MNHEY and CDR2 SVGAGI. CDR3 sequence reads: CASREGLAYGYTF. The DNA of the CDR3 is TGTGCCAGCAGGGAGGGGTTGGCGTACGGCTACACCTTC.

The chain has TRBV14 and TRBJ2-1; no firm D call. This CDR3 has 14 amino acids. CDR1 SGHDN and CDR2 FVKESK come from the germline V gene. V dropped 4 bases and J dropped 9 bases, with 16 bases sitting between them. Here the CDR3 DNA reads TGTGCCAGCAGCCTTCTAGATACGACAAGTGAGCAGTTCTTC. This gives the protein CASSLLDTTSEQFF. Full variable domain (rest looked up from reference TRBV14 and TRBJ2-1): EAGVTQFPSHSVIEKGQTVTLRCDPISGHDNLYWYRRVMGKEIKFLLHFVKESKQDESGMPNNRFLAERTGGTYSTLKVQPAELEDSGVYFCASSLLDTTSEQFFGPGTRLTVL.

This clone was seen a single time. The chain is built from TRBV10-3 and TRBJ2-7; the D gene is possibly TRBD1 (5 bases). The CDR3 length is 14 residues. Germline V gives CDR1 ENHRY, CDR2 SYGVKD. Deletions cut 2 bases from V and 2 bases from J, with 10 bases between. Here the CDR3 reads CAISEGARAYEQYF. Written as DNA, the CDR3 is TGTGCCATCAGTGAGGGTGCCAGGGCCTACGAGCAGTACTTC.

This clone occurred once. The CDR3 coding sequence is TGTGCCTGGACCGGGACTGGTTTTAATTCACCCCTCCACTTT. Protein: CAWTGTGFNSPLHF. The gene calls are TRBV30 and TRBJ1-6, with D perhaps matching TRBD1 (5 bases). The CDR3 sequence is 14 residues long. V gave up 4 bases and J gave up 6 bases, with 13 bases separating them. The germline V gene has CDR1 GTSNPN and CDR2 SVGIG (reference sequence).

The genes are TRBV29-1 and TRBJ1-1, with unresolved D. The germline V gene has CDR1 SQVTM and CDR2 ANQGSEA. Trimming stripped 4 bases from V and 2 bases from J, with 17 bases between. CDR3 size: 15 residues. This chain's CDR3 is CSVVPRTDPNTEAFF. The CDR3 DNA is TGCAGCGTTGTGCCCCGGACGGACCCAAACACTGAAGCTTTCTTT.

V gene TRBV29-1 combines with J gene TRBJ1-5, with TRBD1 as a possible D gene (5 bases). The V end lost 4 bases, the J end lost 6 bases, and 10 bases lay between the germline ends. CDR1 is SQVTM, CDR2 ANQGSEA, per germline. This CDR3 has 12 amino acids. The chain's CDR3 is CSVVTGGQPQHF. The DNA for the CDR3 is TGCAGCGTTGTAACAGGCGGTCAGCCCCAGCATTTT.

The V call is TRBV14, the J call TRBJ2-3; D call uncertain. V lost 0 bases to trimming and J lost 0 bases, with 4 bases between them. The CDR3 extends over 14 amino acids. From germline, CDR1 is SGHDN and CDR2 FVKESK. The CDR3 sequence: CASSQDSSTDTQYF. CDR3 nucleotides: TGTGCCAGCAGCCAAGACTCTAGCACAGATACGCAGTATTTT.

The chain couples TRBV29-1 to TRBJ2-3; 10 positions agree with TRBD2. V trimming: 6 bases; J trimming: 2 bases; junction bases outside the gene matches: 8. The CDR3 is 15 residues long. Germline V gene lookup returns CDR1 SQVTM and CDR2 ANQGSEA. CDR3 sequence reads: CSVEIAGGNTDTQYF. In nucleotides, the CDR3 is TGCAGCGTGGAGATAGCGGGGGGAAACACAGATACGCAGTATTTT.

The chain carries TRBV30 and TRBJ2-3, with D possibly TRBD2 on 6 matching bases. There are 13 residues in the CDR3. Per the germline V gene, CDR1 is GTSNPN and CDR2 is SVGIG (reference sequence). Between the trimmed V and J ends, which lost 5 bases and 0 bases, there was a span of 9 bases. CDR3 region: CAWGGGSTDTQYF. CDR3 DNA: TGTGCCTGGGGGGGAGGTAGCACAGATACGCAGTATTTT.

There are a few counts of this clone. The sample contains more than one DNA sequence encoding this CDR3. This rearrangement joins TRBV30 to TRBJ2-5, with D unclear. Germline V gene data show CDR1 as GTSNPN and CDR2 as SVGIG (reference sequence). The CDR3 length is 11 residues. Between the trimmed V and J ends, which lost 0 bases and 5 bases, there was a span of 4 bases. The CDR3: CAWSVSETQYF. In DNA form, the CDR3 reads TGTGCCTGGAGTGTTTCGGAGACCCAGTACTTC.

This clone was recorded a few times. The chain links TRBV2 to TRBJ1-3, with D hard to call. V gave up 7 bases and J gave up 0 bases, with 16 bases separating them. The CDR3 spans 16 residues. In germline, CDR1 is SNHLY, CDR2 FYNNEI. The CDR3 region has the DNA TGTGCCAGCAACCCGAGGCGGCCTAACTCTGGAAACACCATATATTTT. Its protein product is CASNPRRPNSGNTIYF.

On this clone: The same CDR3 arises from other DNA sequences in this sample as well. This chain links TRBV7-2 with TRBJ2-3, with D hard to call. CDR3 length: 14 residues. Germline loops: CDR1 SGHTA, CDR2 FQGNSA. V gave up 1 base and J gave up 2 bases, with 7 bases separating them. CDR3 bases: TGTGCCAGCAGCTTAGACGGTAACACAGATACGCAGTATTTT. It codes for CASSLDGNTDTQYF.

The chain is built from TRBV5-6 and TRBJ2-2; no clear D. Trimming pared 5 bases from V and 1 base from J, leaving 3 bases between. This CDR3 spans 12 amino acids. The germline V gene has CDR1 SGHDT and CDR2 YYEEEE. For the CDR3, the DNA is TGTGCCAGCAGTGGGAACACCGGGGAGCTGTTTTTT. This encodes CASSGNTGELFF.

J is TRBJ2-2 and V is TRBV2, with 8 bases fitting TRBD2. CDR1 and CDR2 from the germline V gene are SNHLY and FYNNEI. V lost 7 bases to trimming and J lost 5 bases; unmatched junction nucleotides: 9. This CDR3 is 15 amino acids long. As DNA, the CDR3 is TGTGCCAGCAATCCCAGGAGCGGGGGAACCGGGGAGCTGTTTTTT. Protein sequence: CASNPRSGGTGELFF.

This clone was counted only a few times. The chain has TRBV2 and TRBJ1-5, with D hard to call. CDR1 SNHLY and CDR2 FYNNEI come from the germline V gene. V was cut by 5 bases and J by 0 bases, with 11 bases left in between. The CDR3 is 15 residues long. This CDR3 is CASSLTPISNQPQHF. DNA of the CDR3: TGTGCCAGCAGTTTAACCCCGATTAGCAATCAGCCCCAGCATTTT.

About this clone itself: This specimen includes other DNA sequences encoding the same CDR3. The chain recombines TRBV30 with TRBJ2-5; maybe TRBD1 (6 bases). V lost 0 bases to trimming and J lost 5 bases, with 10 bases between them. The CDR3 is 13 amino acids. CDR1 and CDR2 from the germline V gene are GTSNPN and SVGIG (reference sequence). This CDR3 reads CAWSVRRGETQYF. CDR3 nucleotide sequence: TGTGCCTGGAGTGTACGAAGGGGGGAGACCCAGTACTTC.

This clone showed up just a few times. The sample carries other DNA sequences with the same CDR3. The V call is TRBV30, the J call TRBJ1-2; D not certain. Per germline, CDR1 GTSNPN and CDR2 SVGIG (reference sequence). The CDR3 runs 12 residues. The V end was cut by 1 base, the J end by 4 bases, with 7 bases between. In DNA, the CDR3 is TGTGCCTGGAGTGGAAGCCTCTATGGCTACACCTTC. Translating it yields CAWSGSLYGYTF.

By its share, this clone is medium-sized (0.01 to 0.1%). The rearrangement links TRBV5-6 to TRBJ1-2; D is unresolved. Germline-derived CDR1 and CDR2 are SGHDT and YYEEEE. This CDR3 has 12 amino acids. V was pared by 0 bases and J by 8 bases, with 8 bases between. This CDR3 is CASSLARRGYTF. In nucleotides, the CDR3 is TGTGCCAGCAGCTTGGCGCGACGGGGCTACACCTTC.

J is TRBJ2-5 and V is TRBV4-2; D ambiguous. Germline CDR1 LGHNA, CDR2 YNFKEQ. The V and J ends lost 0 bases and 8 bases respectively, with 13 bases between them. The CDR3 length is 14 residues. CDR3 in amino acids: CASSQEQGRETQYF. CDR3 coding DNA: TGTGCCAGCAGCCAAGAACAAGGCCGTGAAACCCAGTACTTC.

The chain links TRBV27 to TRBJ2-1; TRBD2 aligns across 11 bases. V shed 6 bases, J shed 6 bases, and the junction held 13 bases outside the gene matches. Germline lookup yields CDR1 MNHEY and CDR2 SMNVEV (reference sequence). CDR3 length: 17 residues. The CDR3 reads CASSPPTLAGGGNEQFF. The CDR3, as DNA: TGTGCCAGCAGCCCCCCCACCCTAGCGGGGGGTGGCAATGAGCAGTTCTTC.

The chain joins TRBV29-1 to TRBJ2-7; D remains unclear. The germline gives CDR1 SQVTM, CDR2 ANQGSEA. With 4 bases removed from V and 2 bases from J, the gap between germline ends came to 6 bases. The CDR3 contains 11 residues. CDR3 sequence reads: CSVGGTYEQYF. CDR3 nucleotides: TGCAGCGTTGGAGGTACCTACGAGCAGTACTTC.

This clone was observed a few times. The V and J genes are TRBV7-2 and TRBJ1-6; D remains unclear. CDR1 is SGHTA, CDR2 FQGNSA, per germline. V was cut by 4 bases and J by 7 bases, with 8 bases left in between. This CDR3 contains 13 residues. CDR3 sequence reads: CASSSKVNSPLHF. CDR3 nucleotides: TGTGCCAGCAGCTCAAAAGTAAATTCACCCCTCCACTTT.

This chain joins TRBV20-1 and TRBJ1-1; no clear D gene. The CDR3 is made up of 11 amino acids. Germline CDR1 and CDR2: DFQATT and SNEGSKA (reference sequence). The germline V and J ends were trimmed by 0 bases and 7 bases, with 6 bases remaining between them. This CDR3 reads CSARDRSEAFF. Here the CDR3 DNA reads TGCAGTGCTAGAGATCGCAGTGAAGCTTTCTTT.

V and J are TRBV4-2 and TRBJ1-4; weak D call: TRBD1 (5 bases). Germline CDR1 and CDR2: LGHNA and YNFKEQ. The CDR3 extends over 15 amino acids. Trimming removed 0 bases at V and 7 bases at J, with 12 bases between. CDR3 loop: CASSQEGLGAEKLFF. The CDR3 nucleotides read TGTGCCAGCAGCCAAGAAGGTTTAGGGGCTGAAAAACTGTTTTTT.

J is TRBJ1-1 and V is TRBV7-6, with TRBD1 matching 7 bases. Unmatched junction bases numbered 9, after V lost 5 bases and J lost 6 bases. CDR3 length: 14 amino acids. The germline CDR1 and CDR2 sequences are SGHVS and FNYEAQ. DNA of the CDR3: TGTGCCAGCAGCCCGACAGGGAGGCATCCTGAAGCTTTCTTT. It translates to CASSPTGRHPEAFF.

The chain employs TRBV10-3 and TRBJ2-5; D may be TRBD1 (6 bases). Trimming took 5 bases from V and 3 from J, leaving 7 bases between them. The CDR3 has 12 amino acids. The V gene's germline CDR1 is ENHRY and CDR2 SYGVKD. The CDR3 DNA is TGTGCCATCAGTAGGGACAAAGAGACCCAGTACTTC. This encodes CAISRDKETQYF.

The V and J genes are TRBV30 and TRBJ2-7; the match to TRBD2 covers 7 bases. The V gene's germline CDR1 is GTSNPN and CDR2 SVGIG (reference sequence). The ends lost 4 bases at V and 3 bases at J; junction bases unmatched: 9. The CDR3 has 14 amino acids. In nucleotides, the CDR3 is TGTGCCTGGACCCGGAGGGGCGGGGGCTACGAGCAGTACTTC. It translates to CAWTRRGGGYEQYF.

The chain links TRBV29-1 to TRBJ1-2; 7 bases fit TRBD1. Germline lookup yields CDR1 SQVTM and CDR2 ANQGSEA. Unmatched junction bases numbered 15, after V lost 6 bases and J lost 5 bases. This CDR3 region has 15 residues. CDR3 loop: CSVEPSQGVGYGYTF. For the CDR3, the DNA is TGCAGCGTAGAACCCTCCCAGGGGGTAGGGTATGGCTACACCTTC.

The V gene is TRBV2, the J gene TRBJ1-6, with D possibly being TRBD1 (6 bases). The V gene lost 3 bases and the J gene lost 4 bases, with 10 bases spanning the gap. Germline assignment: CDR1 SNHLY and CDR2 FYNNEI. This CDR3 is 15 amino acids long. The CDR3 sequence: CASSDRGVYNSPLHF. The CDR3 DNA reads as TGTGCCAGCAGTGACAGGGGCGTTTATAATTCACCCCTCCACTTT.

V and J are TRBV18 and TRBJ2-2, with no clear D. CDR1 is KGHSH, CDR2 LQKENI, per germline. The CDR3 contains 15 residues. The germline V and J ends were trimmed by 3 bases and 1 base, with 9 bases remaining between them. DNA of the CDR3: TGTGCCAGCTCACCCCAAGCAGGGAACACCGGGGAGCTGTTTTTT. Translation: CASSPQAGNTGELFF.

This chain links TRBV7-3 with TRBJ1-1; no definite D call. Looked up from germline, CDR1 is SGHTA and CDR2 is FQGTGA. CDR3 length: 14 residues. Trimming left V 1 base short and J 5 bases short, with 11 bases between. The CDR3 here is CASSLRHIETEAFF. The CDR3 region has the DNA TGTGCCAGCAGCTTAAGACATATAGAAACTGAAGCTTTCTTT.

V gene TRBV9 combines with J gene TRBJ1-2, with 7 bases matching TRBD1. This CDR3 spans 13 amino acids. Germline lookup yields CDR1 SGDLS and CDR2 YYNGEE. The V gene end was trimmed by 1 base and the J gene end by 5 bases; junction bases not matched to a gene: 2. The CDR3 nucleotides are TGTGCCAGCAGCGTACAGGGGGAATATGGCTACACCTTC. Its protein is CASSVQGEYGYTF.